This T cell receptor beta chain was found in a study of OX40 agonist ivuxolimab in advanced cancers. From germline, CDR1 is LNHDA and CDR2 SQIVND (reference sequence). This CDR3 comprises 13 residues. Trimming took 4 bases from V and 6 from J, leaving 13 bases between them. A history of autoimmune disease or systemic immunosuppression excluded patients. Blood got drawn at baseline, again on cycle 4 day 1, and then on cycle 7 day 1. Method: immunoSEQ multiplex PCR; TCRdb's copy keeps in-frame clones and lacks some. Of more than 50,000 clones listed, over 75% are singletons. Source: CD4+ or CD8+ T cells sorted from blood, taken in a trial of the OX40 agonist ivuxolimab. The clonotype comes from an adult with an advanced solid tumor such as melanoma, head and neck, liver or kidney cancer. The gene calls are TRBV19 and TRBJ2-7; D is possibly TRBD1 (6 bases). The CDR3 DNA sequence: TGTGCCAGTAGTAACCCCAGGGGTTCCGAGCAGTACTTC. Protein sequence: CASSNPRGSEQYF.